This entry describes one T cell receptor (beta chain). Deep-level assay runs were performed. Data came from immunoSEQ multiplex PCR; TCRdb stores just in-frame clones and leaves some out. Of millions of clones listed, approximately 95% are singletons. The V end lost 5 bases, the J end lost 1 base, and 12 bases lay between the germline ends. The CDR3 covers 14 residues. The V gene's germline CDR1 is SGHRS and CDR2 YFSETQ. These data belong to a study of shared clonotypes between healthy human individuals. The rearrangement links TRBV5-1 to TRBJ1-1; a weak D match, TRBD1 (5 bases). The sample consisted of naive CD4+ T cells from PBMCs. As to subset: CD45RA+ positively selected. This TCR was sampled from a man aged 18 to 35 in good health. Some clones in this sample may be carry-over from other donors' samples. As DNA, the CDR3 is TGCGCCAGCAGGGATATAAGGGGGAACACTGAAGCTTTCTTT. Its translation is CASRDIRGNTEAFF.